This T cell receptor (beta chain) was identified during a study of cytomegalovirus exposure and HLA in healthy donors listed by TCRdb under 2017. Regarding the complete study: According to a later analysis, one platform produced both the roughly 110 validation repertoires and the 700 or so repertoires of the first cohort. The study aimed to test whether signatures of past pathogen exposure could be identified by cataloging public T cell receptors. In addition to the first cohort of several hundred subjects, a separate validation cohort of 130 or so different subjects was used. To predict cytomegalovirus infection status, the study brought together high-throughput TCR immunosequencing, statistical association of individual TCRs with disease status, and machine learning.

The library was made by the immunoSEQ multiplex PCR assay. In the authors' own workflow: A statistical classification framework was built to diagnose cytomegalovirus status from the catalog of TCR beta chain sequences. The table comes from immuneACCESS by way of TCRdb, which keeps in-frame sequences with V and J called. Part of the clones is missing from these tables; in studies checked, under half for an unresolved V gene and the rest for unknown reasons. V and J calls and clone size are as listed in that table; D and trimming were resolved from the DNA. This sample gives 180,000 or so clones in total; around nine tenths of them show up just once. The ten largest make up approximately 2.4% of the sample. Results the study describes overall, beyond this receptor: The classifier was reported to diagnose cytomegalovirus status with high specificity and sensitivity in both the original cohort and the validation cohort. The study listed 164 TCR beta chains as associated with cytomegalovirus. According to the authors, the approach could potentially be generalized to other disease states and immunological phenotypes. The validation cohort had no HLA typing available for a later analysis, so co-occurrence within that cohort was assessed over all 120 or so repertoires. A few of the identified cytomegalovirus-associated TCR beta chains were confirmed in vitro to be specific for cytomegalovirus antigens. Most TCR sequences were seen in very few donors, while some public TCRs were found in many individuals. A later analysis found that TCRs clustered in the first cohort also tended to co-occur in the 95 to 150 validation repertoires, with approximately 93% of cluster scores above 0.

CDR1 is given as SGHNT and CDR2 as YYREEE, both from the germline V gene (reference sequence). From the cysteine up to the phenylalanine, the CDR3 has a length of 17 residues. CDR3 DNA is the only sequence kept; it has 51 bases, read in frame from the first base. The V end loses 4 bases and the J end loses 5 bases, and a stretch of 23 bases separates them. A remark on this clone: The antigen it recognizes is unknown. Base quality data are lacking; no much larger clone is found one base away.

Separate from the roughly 700-subject first cohort, the validation cohort of 95 to 150 subjects was the group to which the donors belonged. The material sequenced was PBMCs. Recombination connected TRBV5-4 to TRBJ2-3; the D segment could be TRBD2, given 6 matching bases. The sequence was obtained from a man between 18 and 29 years old in good health and CMV-seropositive. The CDR3 sequence is CASSAPPLGLQRDTQYF. The DNA is as follows: TGTGCCAGCAGCGCACCTCCTTTGGGACTGCAACGAGATACGCAGTATTTT.